This TCR beta chain originates from a study of blood T cell repertoires in COVID-19. Study overall: Sites across the United States, Italy and Spain contributed samples from acute and convalescent COVID-19. PBMCs, B-cell-depleted T cells, or T cells were the source of the cDNA or gDNA that made up the material.

In the authors' workflow: Amplification from reference gene primers served as the basis for estimated nucleated cell counts. Profiling relied on immunoSEQ multiplex PCR, and the TCRdb table lists in-frame clones only, not all of them. The V and J calls and clone size come from that table; D and trimming were worked out from the DNA. The table has about 230,000 clones, over 80% seen once. The V gene lost 6 bases and the J gene lost 1 base, with 16 bases spanning the gap. The CDR3 sequence is 15 residues long. Germline assignment: CDR1 SEHNR and CDR2 FQNEAQ (reference sequence). This clonotype was sampled from a man aged 40-50 years with acute or convalescent COVID-19. This chain links TRBV7-9 with TRBJ2-7, with D maybe TRBD1 (6 bases). The specimen sequenced was peripheral blood. The CDR3 is CASSLTGHSSYEQYF. CDR3 coding DNA: TGTGCCAGCAGTTTAACGGGACATTCATCCTACGAGCAGTACTTC.